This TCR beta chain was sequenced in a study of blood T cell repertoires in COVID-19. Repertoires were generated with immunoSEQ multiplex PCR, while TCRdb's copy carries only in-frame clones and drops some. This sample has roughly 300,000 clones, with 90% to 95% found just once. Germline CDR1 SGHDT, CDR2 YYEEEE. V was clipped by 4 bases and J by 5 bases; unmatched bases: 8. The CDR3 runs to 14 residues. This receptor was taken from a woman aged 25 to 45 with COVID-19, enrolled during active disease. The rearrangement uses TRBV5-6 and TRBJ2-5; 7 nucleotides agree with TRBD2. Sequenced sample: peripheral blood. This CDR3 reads CASSVTGREETQYF. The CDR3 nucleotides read TGTGCCAGCAGCGTGACGGGGAGGGAGGAGACCCAGTACTTC.